Listed here is a single T cell receptor beta chain. The antigen is not known. This CDR3 contains 14 residues. V was trimmed by 0 bases and J by 2 bases, leaving 6 bases between them. Looked up from germline, CDR1 is MRHNA and CDR2 is SNTAGT. The sample belongs to a study of glioma-infiltrating T cells after dendritic cell vaccination. Study-level background: Patients had newly diagnosed or recurrent glioblastoma and received dendritic cell vaccines. Autologous tumor lysate was loaded overnight onto monocyte-derived dendritic cells grown about seven days with IL-4 and GM-CSF.

Only patients with spare fresh-frozen tumor and over two years of follow-up were included. Study-wide results and caveats: Survival was not directly related to TCR clonality in these patients.

Clones were read by immunoSEQ multiplex PCR, and TCRdb kept only the in-frame ones, dropping some. The table records 80,000 to 100,000 clones, roughly 83% of them present only once. This sequence was found in a human donor with glioblastoma. The chain uses TRBV6-4 and TRBJ2-3; D remains unclear. Sample: blood, taken before dendritic cell vaccination. The CDR3 protein is CASSDSGLTDTQYF. Written as DNA, the CDR3 is TGTGCCAGCAGTGACTCGGGCCTCACAGATACGCAGTATTTT.